This TCR beta chain was recorded in a study of cytomegalovirus exposure and HLA in healthy donors. CDR1 MGHRA and CDR2 YSYEKL come from the germline V gene. CDR3 size: 14 residues. V was clipped by 3 bases and J by 3 bases; unmatched bases: 1. Clones were sequenced by immunoSEQ multiplex PCR, and TCRdb holds only the in-frame ones, with some missing. This table holds under 200,000 clones, about nine tenths found once. This receptor was identified in a woman younger than 45 in good health and CMV-seronegative. Sequencing was performed on PBMCs. This rearrangement joins TRBV4-1 to TRBJ2-2; 7 bases agree with TRBD1. The CDR3 nucleotides read TGCGCCAGCAGCCAGGGACAGTACACCGGGGAGCTGTTTTTT. Protein: CASSQGQYTGELFF.